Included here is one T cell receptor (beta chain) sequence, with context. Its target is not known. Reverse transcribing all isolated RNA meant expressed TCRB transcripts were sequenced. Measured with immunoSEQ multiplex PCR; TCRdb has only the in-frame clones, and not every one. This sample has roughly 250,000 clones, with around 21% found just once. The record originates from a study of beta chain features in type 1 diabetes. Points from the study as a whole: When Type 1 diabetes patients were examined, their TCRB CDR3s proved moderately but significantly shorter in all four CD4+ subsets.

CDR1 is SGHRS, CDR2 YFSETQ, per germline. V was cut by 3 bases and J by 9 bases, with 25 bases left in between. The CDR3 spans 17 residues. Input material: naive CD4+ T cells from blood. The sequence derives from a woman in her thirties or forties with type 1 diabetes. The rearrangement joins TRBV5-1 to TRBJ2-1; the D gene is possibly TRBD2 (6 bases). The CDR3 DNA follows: TGCGCCAGCAGCTGGCCAGACCGGGACTCGCCCCGCGGTGAGCAGTTCTTC. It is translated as CASSWPDRDSPRGEQFF.